This T cell receptor (beta chain) emerged from a study of cytotoxic CD8 clonotypes in ibrutinib-treated CLL listed by TCRdb under 2021. Study-wide context: The cohort was composed of some twelve relapsed/refractory and approximately 16 treatment-naive patients; IGHV unmutated status was identified in fewer than 18 patients. Responses were partial in roughly 24 patients and complete in 2; after median approximately 67 months follow-up, 14 stayed in remission and 12 progressed. Response samples were obtained after a median of around 11 months of treatment, with a range of about 6 to 36 months. On average, each sample yielded around 270,000 productive templates and roughly 95,000 productive rearrangements. Longitudinal samples were available for about 30% of the roughly 86 trial participants. Cryopreserved peripheral blood mononuclear cells were obtained prior to treatment, at the time of response, and at either disease progression or sustained remission. Patients were still on ibrutinib when every remission and progressive disease sample was collected. On the study overall, not on this receptor specifically: Sampling times were not matched between sustained-remission and progressing patients, and lymph node repertoires were not studied. Public clonotypes were rare and either shrank or stayed stable during treatment, and the rise in clonality at ibrutinib response reflected expansion of private clonotypes. An increase in clonality was observed at ibrutinib response, with clonality remaining stable during sustained remission and falling back toward baseline at progression. Baseline clonality was found to be higher than that of age-matched healthy donors and was strongly correlated with circulating CD8+ T-cell counts.

Regarding this clone: The antigen this receptor binds is unknown. It has no much larger one-base neighbor in the sample; base qualities were not kept.

The goal of deep resolution MiSeq sequencing was a depth between 1 in 1 million and 1 in 200,000 T cells, and coverage averaged 10x per clonotype. The immunoSEQ hsTCRB Kit was used to generate TCR beta libraries. In the authors' own workflow: ImmunoSEQ Data Assistant and ImmunoSEQ Analyzer were used for data analysis, and V, D and J genes were assigned according to IMGT definitions. Clonality was computed as one minus normalized Shannon entropy of productive rearrangement frequencies, ranging from 0 to 1. Only overrepresented clonotypes making up at least 0.05% of the repertoire of each patient were included in the public clonotype analysis. Fewer than 15 age-matched healthy donor repertoires from immuneACCESS served as clonality controls. TCRdb stores this immuneACCESS table with in-frame sequences only. Part of the clones is absent; in the studies checked, under half of the shortfall reflects unresolved V genes, and no reason is known for the rest. V and J calls and clone size are those listed in that table; D and trimming were worked out from the DNA. Within this sample are 70,000 to 85,000 clones, with over 75% of them counted one time only. Jointly, the top ten make up under 8.5% of the sample.

From a lookup of the germline V gene, CDR1 and CDR2 are KGHSH and LQKENI. Inclusive of the bounding cysteine and phenylalanine, the CDR3 is 15 residues long. The read is trimmed to its CDR3 DNA, 45 bases read in frame from base 1. V sheds 3 bases and J sheds 6 bases, leaving 15 bases between their ends. The sample's time point, from its label and the paper: progressive disease on ibrutinib. Approximately 2 micrograms of genomic DNA were extracted from cryopreserved PBMCs for TCR beta library preparation. Longitudinal blood samples from CLL patients on ibrutinib monotherapy were analyzed using high-throughput TCR beta sequencing. Patients were enrolled in a phase 2 open-label single-center ibrutinib monotherapy trial.

Material: PBMCs, obtained at disease progression, from a patient treated with ibrutinib. The V gene is TRBV18 and the J gene is TRBJ1-5; the D segment cannot be called with confidence. The TCR originated in a human donor with chronic lymphocytic leukemia. The nucleotide sequence reads TGTGCCAGCTCACCCGAGACCTTACGGGGTCAGCCCCAGCATTTT. Its translation reads: CASSPETLRGQPQHF.